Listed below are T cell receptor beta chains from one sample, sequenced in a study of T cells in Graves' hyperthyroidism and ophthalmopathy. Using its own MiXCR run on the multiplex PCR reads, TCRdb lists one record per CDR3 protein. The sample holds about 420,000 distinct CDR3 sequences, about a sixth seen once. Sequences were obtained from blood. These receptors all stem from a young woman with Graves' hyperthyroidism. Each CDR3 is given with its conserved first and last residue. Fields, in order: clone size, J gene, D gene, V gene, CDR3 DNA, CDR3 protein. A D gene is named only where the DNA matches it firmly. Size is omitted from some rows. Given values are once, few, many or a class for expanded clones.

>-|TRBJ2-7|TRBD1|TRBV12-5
TGTGCTAGTGGCCTGGACAGGGGCGATCCTCGATTATACGAGCAGTACTTC
CASGLDRGDPRLYEQYF
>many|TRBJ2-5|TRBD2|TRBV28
TGTGCCACCCTAGCGGAGGAGACCCAGTACTTC
CATLAEETQYF
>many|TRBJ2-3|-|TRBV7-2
TGTGCCAGCAGCCCCCCAGACGGAGATACGCAGTATTTT
CASSPPDGDTQYF
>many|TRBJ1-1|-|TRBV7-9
TGTGCCAGCAGCCGACTTTGGGGGGGCGGGATGAACACTGAAGCTTTCTTT
CASSRLWGGGMNTEAFF
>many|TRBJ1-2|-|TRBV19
TGTGCCAGTACGAACGGTCGCTATGGCTACACCTTC
CASTNGRYGYTF
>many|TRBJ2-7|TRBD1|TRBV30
TGTGCCTGGAGTAGACAGGGGGTTGAGCAGTACTTC
CAWSRQGVEQYF
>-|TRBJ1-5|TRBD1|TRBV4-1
TGCGCCAGCAGCCAACCGGGACAGGGGAATAATCAGCCCCAGCATTTT
CASSQPGQGNNQPQHF
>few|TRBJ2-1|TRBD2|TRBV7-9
TGTGCCAGCAGCCCGGGACTAGCGGGAGGGCTGGGAAATGAGCAGTTCTTC
CASSPGLAGGLGNEQFF
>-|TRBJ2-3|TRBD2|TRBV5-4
TGTGCCACTCGGACTAGCGGGGGGGCGGGCACAGATACGCAGTATTTT
CATRTSGGAGTDTQYF
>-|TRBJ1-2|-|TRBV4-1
TGCGCCAGCAGCCAAGATCAATGGGGGTATGGCTACACCTTC
CASSQDQWGYGYTF
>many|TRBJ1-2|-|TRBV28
TGTGCCAGCAGTCCCCTGGGACACGGCCCTTACTATGGCTACACCTTC
CASSPLGHGPYYGYTF
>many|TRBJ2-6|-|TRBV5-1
TGTGCCAGCAGCTTGGGGGGTAGTGGGGCCAACGTCCTGACTTTC
CASSLGGSGANVLTF
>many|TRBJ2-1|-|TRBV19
TGTGCCAGTAGTATGTTGCGACAGAACTTTACCCGCTCCCTTTACAATGAGCAGTTCTTC
CASSMLRQNFTRSLYNEQFF
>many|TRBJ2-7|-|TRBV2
TGTGCCAGCAGGGCTAGCTACGAGCAGTACTTC
CASRASYEQYF
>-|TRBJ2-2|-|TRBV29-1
TGCAGCTCCGGTGAGGGCGACACCGGGGAGCTGTTTTTT
CSSGEGDTGELFF
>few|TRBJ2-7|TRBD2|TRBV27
TGTGCCAGCAGATCGGGAGGGCGATACGAGCAGTACTTC
CASRSGGRYEQYF
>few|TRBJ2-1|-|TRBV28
TGTGCCAGCAGTCCCGTCACAGGGAGTGAGGACTACAATGAGCAGTTCTTC
CASSPVTGSEDYNEQFF
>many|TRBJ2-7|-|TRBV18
TGTGCCAGCTCACCAATACAGGGGGGGTACGAGCAGTACTTC
CASSPIQGGYEQYF